The TCR beta chain under discussion was sequenced for a study of cytomegalovirus exposure and HLA in healthy donors (dated by TCRdb to the late 2010s). Regarding the complete study: In an earlier analysis of 550 to 750 of the donors, around 300 Gb of sequence data and 100 million or so unique TCR beta sequences from 150 million to 200 million T cells were reported. About 320 gigabases of sequencing data and approximately 93 million unique TCR sequences were included in an early release covering around 650 HLA-typed donors. Among the approximately 420 genotyped donors, about 83% belonged to the genetic ancestry cluster associated with self-reported Caucasian donors. The study aimed to test whether cataloging public T cell receptors could reveal signatures of past pathogen exposure. Using immunosequencing, the study profiled T cell repertoires from some 670 subjects and related those repertoires to cytomegalovirus serostatus. Besides the first cohort of roughly 640 subjects, a separate validation cohort made up of roughly 120 different subjects was used. The study combined high-throughput TCR immunosequencing, statistical association of individual TCRs with disease status, and machine learning to predict cytomegalovirus infection status. To study patterns of TCR occurrence, a later analysis re-analyzed previously published TCR beta repertoires from under 750 donors and added high-resolution HLA genotyping. Rather than drawing on any new phenotypic data, the later analysis identified candidate immune exposures from TCR beta sequences and the way those sequences occurred across donors. An earlier analysis of several hundred of the donors applied high-throughput TCR beta sequencing to assess whether each TCR beta V gene segment acted as functional or pseudogenic. Alongside the repertoire data, information on donor age, sex, ethnicity and CMV serostatus was compiled. A later genetic analysis took genome-wide SNP genotypes for about three fifths of the roughly 670 donors and used that subset as a discovery cohort. All discovery cohort repertoires had been generated on a single sequencing platform. Both class I and class II loci were covered by HLA typing, at four-digit resolution. The number of donors typed differed by locus, with 629-630 for A, B, C, DRB1 and DQB1, around 500 for DQA1, 606 for DPA1, and 400 to 490 for DPB1. Roughly five DR-DQ haplotypes were handled as single units for association and clustering because linkage in the cohort was strong. Among a few hundred genotyped donors of the cohort, an average of about 240,000 unique TCR beta nucleotide sequences were sequenced per donor, approximately 20% of them non-productive. General conclusions and limits of the study: In a later analysis, HLA-associated TCR beta chains were found to be more clonally expanded and to have lower generation probabilities than equally common non-associated chains. For the cohort, immune exposure information was limited to CMV serostatus. In an earlier analysis of approximately 600 of the donors, most TCR beta V segments were observed in productive rearrangements about 87% or about 30% of the time, broadly matching IMGT annotations. Linkage disequilibrium might explain the correlated functional status among segregating V segments, but an unknown experimental factor could not be excluded. The classifier was reported to diagnose cytomegalovirus status with high specificity and sensitivity in both the original and validation cohorts. Most TCR sequences were seen in very few donors, while some public TCRs were found in many individuals. In this cohort, only TCR beta chains were sequenced, and detectable features were limited by the absence of alpha or paired-chain data. Because counts were too low, about 15 rarely observed V segments, including chromosome 9 orphons, were left out of the earlier analysis of 587 of the donors. Some IMGT-functional V segments, including TRBV6-2 and TRBV6-3, could not be distinguished by the 87-base-pair reads and were therefore excluded. Three of the identified cytomegalovirus-associated TCR beta chains were confirmed in vitro to be specific for cytomegalovirus antigens. According to a later genetic analysis, donors in an Asian-associated ancestry cluster had fewer N-insertions in productive TCRs than the roughly 670-donor mean. According to a later analysis, parvovirus B19, influenza, CMV and Epstein-Barr virus appeared linked to several top co-occurrence clusters. A later analysis found that TCR association rates varied across HLA loci, with DRB1 alleles showing the most associated TCRs and HLA-C alleles the fewest. When HLA alleles, especially DR and DQ, strongly co-occurred, TCR associations were difficult to assign to individual alleles. A further reported finding was that TCR beta sequences accurately predicted the HLA-A and HLA-B alleles for most subjects in the first cohort. Specific HLA alleles were associated with 18,000 or so TCR beta sequences at a false discovery rate of 0.05 in a later analysis. The authors suggested that the approach could potentially be extended to other disease states and immunological phenotypes. The sequencing pipeline was judged likely to have produced a cluster of highly shared sequence variants as a technical artifact. An association between a missense DCLRE1C variant and V-gene and J-gene trimming of TCR beta chains was found in a later genetic analysis and replicated in an independent cohort. Sequencing depth was assumed to be roughly uniform across donors in the presence/absence analyses, though that assumption may not hold. The study gave a list of 150 to 200 TCR beta chains associated with cytomegalovirus. Most CMV-associated TCR beta chains appeared to be HLA-restricted in a later analysis, and the HLA associations seemed to be driven largely by CMV exposure. Because HLA typing was unavailable for some donors at each locus, only the typed subset was used in association tests.

V is shortened by 7 bases, J by 5 bases, and the region joining them spans 17 bases. The CDR1 and CDR2 encoded by the germline V gene are MRHNA and SNTAGT. The CDR3 holds 14 amino acids from the cysteine to the phenylalanine. The only DNA kept is the CDR3, 42 bases in frame from the first base. The protocol used for the library was the immunoSEQ multiplex PCR assay. For the multiplex PCR, a mixture combining 60 forward primers for TCR Vbeta segments and 13 reverse primers for TCR Jbeta segments was used. A multiplex PCR assay on genomic DNA amplified the CDR3 region of rearranged TCR beta genes. Amplified TCR beta libraries were sequenced as 87-base-pair reads on the Illumina HiSeq System. The original pipeline was this. In a later analysis, 70 million to 95 million unique TCR beta chains were counted across the approximately 670 repertoires, and about 10 million of these chains were shared by at least two donors. A nearest-neighbor algorithm error-corrected the raw reads and collapsed the reads into unique sequences, merging closely related sequences to remove PCR and sequencing errors. CDR3 sequences were aligned to IMGT reference sequences to assign V, D and J gene segments. For a sequence to be retained, at least a six-nucleotide match to both a V gene segment and a J gene segment was required. Rearrangements were called productive when the CDR3 lacked stop codons and stayed in frame with V and J; all others were non-productive. CDR3 was defined according to IMGT convention as the region running from the second conserved V-encoded cysteine to the conserved J-encoded phenylalanine. The earlier analysis of about 500 of the donors excluded sequences that lacked an unambiguous match to a single V gene segment. An earlier analysis of around 600 of the donors classified V segments as functional when productive rearrangements were above 56.7% and as segregating when the standard deviation between donors was above 5%. To diagnose cytomegalovirus status from the catalog of TCR beta chain sequences, a statistical classification framework was built. In a later analysis, V and J genes were assigned by comparing TCR nucleotide sequences against IMGT/GENE-DB human TR gene sequences. A later analysis assigned CDR3 sequences and most-parsimonious VDJ recombination scenarios with the TCRdist pipeline. A later analysis defined each TCR beta chain by its CDR3 amino acid sequence plus V-gene family, and excluded reads lacking a unique V-gene family. As a way to deal with suspected cross-contamination and a sequencing artifact, a later analysis dropped 640 or so nucleotide sequences that were highly shared and had low generation probability. In a later analysis, a clonal expansion index was calculated for each public chain from normalized within-repertoire ranks of inferred template counts. In a later analysis, generation probabilities were computed with a VDJ recombination model fitted to out-of-frame rearrangements, and the resulting probabilities were checked against IGoR. A later analysis scored TCR-TCR, TCR-HLA and TCR-CMV co-occurrence with hypergeometric tests, applying a repertoire-size bias correction to TCR pairs. In a later analysis, false discovery rates were estimated by permuting HLA or CMV assignments 20 times. In a later analysis, co-occurring TCRs were grouped with DBSCAN, and TCRdist sequence similarity was added when clustering was performed within HLA-allele-positive subsets. Repertoires with fewer than 30,000 or more than 120,000 public chains, plus five repertoires with anomalous nucleotide sharing, were excluded from co-occurrence clustering. TCRdb carries this immuneACCESS record with in-frame sequences only. Its versions omit some clonotypes, under half of them owing to an unresolved V gene in the studies checked, with the rest unexplained. D and trimming come from the DNA, and the V and J calls and clone size come from that table. The sample includes about 150,000 clones, with around 85% observed a single time. The top ten constitute 1% of the sample.

The cohort comprised under 700 healthy bone marrow donors. At the time of sampling, all cohort members were nominally healthy, though unrecorded immune exposures were likely present. The donor was CMV seronegative and was included in the group of a few hundred seronegative cohort members. Every donor gave a peripheral blood sample, and the peripheral blood mononuclear cells from that sample were used for TCR beta sequencing. Genomic DNA extraction from the blood cell samples was performed with the Qiagen DNeasy Blood Extraction Kit. This clone is a singleton in its sample. Its antigen target is currently unknown. Within one base of it there is no much larger clone, and no base qualities were kept.

The sequence came from a boy aged 2 to 10 in good health and CMV-seronegative. The rearranged chain carries TRBV6-4 and TRBJ1-2, with no confident D gene call. The sequenced material came from PBMCs. The bases read TGTGCCAGCATCGACGGTCAAGAGGCGTATGGCTACACCTTC. Translated, this is CASIDGQEAYGYTF.